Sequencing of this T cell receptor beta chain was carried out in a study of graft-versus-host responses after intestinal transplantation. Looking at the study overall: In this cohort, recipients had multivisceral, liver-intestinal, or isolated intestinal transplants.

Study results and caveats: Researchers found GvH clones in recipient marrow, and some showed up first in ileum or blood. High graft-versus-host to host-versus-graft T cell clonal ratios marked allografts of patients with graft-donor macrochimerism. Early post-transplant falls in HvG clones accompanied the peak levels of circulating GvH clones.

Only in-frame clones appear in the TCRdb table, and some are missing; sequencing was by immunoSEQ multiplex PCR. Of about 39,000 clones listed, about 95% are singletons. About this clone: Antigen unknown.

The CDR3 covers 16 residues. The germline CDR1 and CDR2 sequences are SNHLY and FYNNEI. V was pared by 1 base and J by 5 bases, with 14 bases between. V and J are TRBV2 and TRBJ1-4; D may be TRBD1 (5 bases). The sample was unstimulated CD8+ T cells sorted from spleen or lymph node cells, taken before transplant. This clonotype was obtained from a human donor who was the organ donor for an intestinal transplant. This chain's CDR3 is CASSEETGRFNEKLFF. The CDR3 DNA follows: TGTGCCAGCAGTGAAGAAACGGGGCGATTCAATGAAAAACTGTTTTTT.